This is a list of T cell receptor beta chains from one sample in a study of beta chain features in type 1 diabetes. Sequencing was performed with immunoSEQ multiplex PCR; in TCRdb, only in-frame clones are kept and a portion is missing. The sample lists some 350,000 clones; 8.5% to 10% were seen once. The source material was central memory CD4+ T cells from blood. Receptors originate from a man in his thirties or forties with type 1 diabetes. Each CDR3 is given with its conserved first and last residue. D genes are given only for firm matches. A clone size is listed for some rows: how often the clone was seen (once, few, many), or a class if it is expanded.

D,J,size,length,V,CDR3,DNA
NA,TRBJ2-7,few,12,TRBV2,CASSEVKGDQYF,TGTGCCAGCAGTGAAGTGAAAGGGGACCAGTACTTC
NA,TRBJ2-2,few,13,TRBV9,CASSARVGDNEFF,TGTGCCAGCAGCGCCAGGGTAGGGGATAATGAGTTTTTT
TRBD1,TRBJ1-1,few,13,TRBV19,CASVGQGNTEAFF,TGTGCCAGTGTCGGACAGGGGAACACTGAAGCTTTCTTT
NA,TRBJ2-3,NA,12,TRBV4-2,CASSLRTDTQYF,TGTGCCAGCAGCCTTCGGACGGATACGCAGTATTTT
TRBD2,TRBJ2-5,NA,13,TRBV25-1,CASSWTGGETQYF,TGTGCCAGCAGTTGGACGGGAGGAGAGACCCAGTACTTC
NA,TRBJ1-1,few,15,TRBV28,CASSFIQGRNTEAFF,TGTGCCAGCAGTTTCATCCAGGGGAGGAACACTGAAGCTTTCTTT
TRBD1,TRBJ2-3,NA,15,TRBV5-1,CASSVGQGGPDTQYF,TGCGCCAGCAGCGTGGGACAGGGCGGTCCAGATACGCAGTATTTT
NA,TRBJ1-5,NA,14,TRBV7-9,CASSLGQGGQPQHF,TGTGCCAGCAGCTTAGGTCAGGGAGGTCAGCCCCAGCATTTT
TRBD1,TRBJ1-1,few,15,TRBV4-1,CASSQRTGGDTEAFF,TGCGCCAGCAGCCAAAGGACAGGGGGTGACACTGAAGCTTTCTTT
TRBD1,TRBJ1-2,few,15,TRBV5-1,CASSLGQDYIYGYTF,TGCGCCAGCAGCCTAGGACAGGACTACATCTATGGCTACACCTTC
NA,TRBJ2-5,few,12,TRBV7-3,CASSLRGETQYF,TGTGCCAGCAGCTTAAGGGGAGAGACCCAGTACTTC
TRBD1,TRBJ1-5,NA,13,TRBV7-2,CASSLDRDQPQHF,TGTGCCAGCAGTTTGGACAGGGATCAGCCCCAGCATTTT
NA,TRBJ1-5,NA,14,TRBV6-1,CASIGVQGNQPQHF,TGTGCCAGCATAGGAGTACAGGGCAATCAGCCCCAGCATTTT
NA,TRBJ2-5,few,14,TRBV18,CASSPPAQQETQYF,TGTGCCAGCTCACCACCAGCGCAGCAAGAGACCCAGTACTTC
NA,TRBJ1-2,few,19,TRBV7-2,CASSLGVRTDGEANYGYTF,TGTGCCAGCAGCTTAGGAGTTCGGACAGATGGCGAAGCTAACTATGGCTACACCTTC
NA,TRBJ2-7,NA,15,TRBV18,CASSRPGQGRSEQYF,TGTGCCAGCTCACGGCCGGGGCAGGGGCGCTCCGAGCAGTACTTC
TRBD1,TRBJ1-3,few,15,TRBV10-3,CAISDGDSSGNTIYF,TGTGCCATCAGTGATGGGGACAGCTCTGGAAACACCATATATTTT
TRBD2,TRBJ2-7,few,18,TRBV27,CASSPSQTASGLLYEQYF,TGTGCCAGCAGTCCGTCTCAAACTGCTAGCGGCTTGTTATACGAGCAGTACTTC
TRBD2,TRBJ2-3,few,15,TRBV9,CASSASGIGTDTQYF,TGTGCCAGCAGCGCTAGCGGGATCGGCACAGATACGCAGTATTTT
NA,TRBJ2-3,NA,10,TRBV7-2,CASSRDTQYF,TGTGCCAGCAGCCGAGATACGCAGTATTTT
NA,TRBJ1-2,NA,13,TRBV2,CASSEKGGYGYTF,TGTGCCAGCAGTGAAAAGGGGGGGTATGGCTACACCTTC
TRBD1,TRBJ2-6,NA,16,TRBV19,CASSWTGASGANVLTF,TGTGCCAGTAGTTGGACAGGGGCATCTGGGGCCAACGTCCTGACTTTC
TRBD1,TRBJ2-7,NA,15,TRBV28,CASRAVGQGINEQYF,TGTGCCAGCAGGGCCGTCGGACAGGGAATCAACGAGCAGTACTTC